The entry below describes one T cell receptor (beta chain). Its antigen is not known. This sample stems from a study of blood T cells in healthy people across ages. Whole-study findings and limits: Age showed a roughly linear inverse relationship with TCR beta diversity per million T cells. Researchers judged that diversity estimates from one million T cells fell short of true values. Both higher diversity and more naive CD4+ cells marked long-lived donors when set against aged donors.

A sample-barcoded 5' primer and a J-beta primer mix were used in a second PCR of about 7 to 12 cycles. Through a template-switch adaptor with 12 random nucleotides, each cDNA molecule received a tag. One entry per CDR3 protein results from TCRdb running MiXCR on the 5' RACE reads. The sample has more than 1 million distinct CDR3 sequences, 40% to 50% seen once. Losses at the gene ends were 5 bases for V and 5 bases for J; bases not matched to a gene: 6. This CDR3 is 14 amino acids long. Input material: blood. This receptor was obtained from a woman aged 60-75 years in good health. This rearrangement joins TRBV12-3 or TRBV12-4 to TRBJ2-1, with 7 bases matching TRBD2. DNA for the CDR3: TGTGCCAGCAGTGTTGCGGGAGAGAACAATGAGCAGTTCTTC. It yields the protein CASSVAGENNEQFF.